A single sample is the source of the 21 T cell receptor beta chains below, sequenced in a study of T cells in localized non-small cell lung cancer. The assay was immunoSEQ multiplex PCR, and TCRdb's table has in-frame clones only and misses some. The profile shows about 3,300 clones, about 29% of them singletons. Here the sequenced sample was normal lung tissue next to the tumor, taken before any cancer treatment. These receptors all stem from a woman aged 40 to 75 with stage I lung adenocarcinoma.

This clone was seen a handful of times. The CDR3 here is CASSRTGLAPNNEQFF. The CDR3 nucleotides read TGTGCCAGCAGCCGAACAGGACTAGCGCCTAACAATGAGCAGTTCTTC. The rearrangement joins TRBV6-8 to TRBJ2-1; 9 bases line up with TRBD2. Unmatched junction bases numbered 11, after V lost 6 bases and J lost 5 bases. CDR3 length: 16 residues. Germline values: CDR1 MNHGY, CDR2 SAAAGT.

The chain joins TRBV19 to TRBJ2-1; 13 positions agree with TRBD2. V lost 5 bases to trimming and J lost 9 bases; unmatched junction nucleotides: 10. This CDR3 is built from 16 residues. CDR1 is LNHDA, CDR2 SQIVND, per germline (reference sequence). The CDR3 region has the DNA TGTGCCAGTAGTCCCCGGACTAGCGGGAGTCTCGGTGAGCAGTTCTTC. Protein product: CASSPRTSGSLGEQFF.

This chain joins TRBV29-1 and TRBJ2-2; 9 bases are a match to TRBD1. The CDR3 length is 14 residues. V lost 6 bases, J lost 3 bases, and 5 bases stayed unmatched. CDR1 is SQVTM and CDR2 is ANQGSEA in the germline V gene. DNA of the CDR3: TGCAGCGTATCGAGGACAGGGGACACCGGGGAGCTGTTTTTT. Encoded protein: CSVSRTGDTGELFF.

This rearrangement joins TRBV9 to TRBJ2-1; D gene uncertain. The CDR3 runs 14 residues. Germline values: CDR1 SGDLS, CDR2 YYNGEE. The V and J ends lost 5 bases and 6 bases respectively, with 15 bases between them. CDR3 sequence: CASSPTGLGNEQFF. Here the CDR3 DNA reads TGTGCCAGCAGTCCCACTGGGTTGGGCAATGAGCAGTTCTTC.

The V and J genes are TRBV11-3 and TRBJ2-7; either TRBD1 or TRBD2 may fit D (5 bases each). The CDR3 runs to 15 residues. Trimming removed 5 bases at V and 2 bases at J, with 16 bases between. The germline gives CDR1 SGHNT, CDR2 YENEEA. CDR3 nucleotide sequence: TGTGCCAGCAGCCCTCCCGGGACCCACACCTACGAGCAGTACTTC. Translating gives CASSPPGTHTYEQYF.

The chain recombines TRBV9 with TRBJ2-2; 8 positions agree with TRBD1. Trimming at V came to 5 bases and at J to 0 bases, leaving 0 bases not matched to a gene. The CDR3 length is 14 residues. Germline CDR1 SGDLS, CDR2 YYNGEE. The CDR3 loop is CASRQGANTGELFF. The CDR3, as DNA: TGTGCCAGCAGACAGGGGGCGAACACCGGGGAGCTGTTTTTT.

The genes are TRBV18 and TRBJ2-5; 7 bases align to TRBD1. This CDR3 has 15 amino acids. V lost 3 bases, J lost 5 bases, and 9 bases stayed unmatched. Germline V gives CDR1 KGHSH, CDR2 LQKENI. CDR3 residues: CASSPFGTERETQYF. Written as DNA, the CDR3 is TGTGCCAGCTCACCCTTCGGGACAGAGAGGGAGACCCAGTACTTC. The whole variable domain, remainder taken from reference TRBV18 and TRBJ2-5, is NAGVMQNPRHLVRRRGQEARLRCSPMKGHSHVYWYRQLPEEGLKFMVYLQKENIIDESGMPKERFSAEFPKEGPSILRIQQVVRGDSAAYFCASSPFGTERETQYFGPGTRLLVL.

The chain carries TRBV19 and TRBJ1-4, with D possibly matching TRBD1 (6 bases). Trimming cost V 9 bases and J 7 bases, with 24 bases left between them. Per germline, CDR1 LNHDA and CDR2 SQIVND (reference sequence). This CDR3 is 16 amino acids long. The CDR3 sequence: CASSRGGRFTSEKLFF. The DNA of the CDR3 is TGTGCCAGCAGTCGCGGGGGCCGCTTTACGTCTGAAAAACTGTTTTTT.

The rearrangement joins TRBV5-1 to TRBJ1-4; D uncertain. The CDR3 extends over 14 amino acids. The V gene lost 2 bases and the J gene lost 1 base, with 6 bases spanning the gap. Germline V CDR1 and CDR2: SGHRS, YFSETQ. CDR3 amino acids: CASSLGLTNEKLFF. Here the CDR3 DNA reads TGCGCCAGCAGCTTAGGGTTAACTAATGAAAAACTGTTTTTT.

This clone was recorded a few times. This sequence joins TRBV11-3 and TRBJ2-6; D call uncertain. The V gene's germline CDR1 is SGHNT and CDR2 YENEEA. The CDR3 consists of 14 residues. The V gene lost 5 bases and the J gene lost 0 bases, with 5 bases spanning the gap. This CDR3 is CASSPDSGANVLTF. The CDR3 nucleotides are TGTGCCAGCAGCCCCGACTCTGGGGCCAACGTCCTGACTTTC.

V gene TRBV11-3 combines with J gene TRBJ2-3; possibly TRBD1 for D (6 bases). CDR3 length: 16 amino acids. The germline V gene encodes CDR1 SGHNT and CDR2 YENEEA. Deletions cut 5 bases from V and 0 bases from J, with 15 bases between. The DNA for the CDR3 is TGTGCCAGCAGCCCAATCGGGACATATAGCACAGATACGCAGTATTTT. Residues: CASSPIGTYSTDTQYF.

The chain joins TRBV19 to TRBJ1-2; D is perhaps TRBD1 (6 bases). Germline CDR1 and CDR2: LNHDA and SQIVND (reference sequence). This CDR3 contains 15 residues. V lost 1 base and J lost 8, with 17 bases in between. The CDR3 region has the DNA TGTGCCAGTAGTATAGCTGGACAGAATCCAGGGGGCTACACCTTC. Its protein product is CASSIAGQNPGGYTF.

This chain joins TRBV11-3 and TRBJ2-4; the D is unclear. The ends were cut back, 3 bases at V and 5 bases at J, with 14 bases in the middle. Germline CDR1 SGHNT, CDR2 YENEEA. The CDR3 is made up of 15 amino acids. The chain's CDR3 is CASSFSSIRENIQYF. The CDR3 nucleotides are TGTGCCAGCAGCTTCTCCAGCATTAGAGAAAACATTCAGTACTTC.

The chain employs TRBV10-1 and TRBJ1-4; a weak D match, TRBD1 (5 bases). Trimming removed 3 bases from V and 7 bases from J, with 9 bases in between. In germline, CDR1 is WNHNN, CDR2 SYGVQD (reference sequence). This CDR3 is built from 13 residues. The CDR3 reads CASSENRLEKLFF. The CDR3 nucleotides are TGCGCCAGCAGTGAAAACAGGCTTGAAAAACTGTTTTTT.

This clone has a handful of counts. The V gene is TRBV11-3, the J gene TRBJ2-1; weak D call: TRBD2 (5 bases). The CDR3 consists of 15 residues. The germline gives CDR1 SGHNT, CDR2 YENEEA. The ends were cut back, 5 bases at V and 5 bases at J, with 16 bases in the middle. CDR3 in amino acids: CASSLRPHGDNEQFF. The DNA of the CDR3 is TGTGCCAGCAGCCTGCGGCCACACGGGGACAATGAGCAGTTCTTC.

This clone turned up a few times. The chain is built from TRBV14 and TRBJ2-7, with D maybe TRBD1 (6 bases). Germline V gives CDR1 SGHDN, CDR2 FVKESK. The CDR3 consists of 13 residues. V was pared by 5 bases and J by 7 bases, with 15 bases between. CDR3 sequence (DNA): TGTGCCAGCAGCTTTCAGAGTGGGACAGAGCAGTACTTC. Translating it yields CASSFQSGTEQYF.

The chain carries TRBV11-3 and TRBJ1-2, with TRBD1 matching 8 bases. Germline trimming cut 4 bases from V and 7 bases from J; bases unmatched to any gene: 11. Per germline, CDR1 SGHNT and CDR2 YENEEA. This CDR3 contains 15 residues. The CDR3 here is CASSWGQELLGGYTF. The CDR3 region has the DNA TGTGCCAGCAGCTGGGGACAGGAACTTCTGGGTGGCTACACCTTC.

Judged by abundance, this clone is medium-sized. V and J are TRBV11-3 and TRBJ2-7; the D call may be TRBD1 or TRBD2 (5 bases each). Germline assignment: CDR1 SGHNT and CDR2 YENEEA. V was shortened by 5 bases and J by 5 bases, with 16 bases between the two germline ends. The CDR3 is 14 amino acids. CDR3 coding DNA: TGTGCCAGCAGCCCCGGGGCAGCCTATAACGAGCAGTACTTC. It encodes CASSPGAAYNEQYF.

V usage is TRBV6-8 and J usage is TRBJ2-2; TRBD2 matches at 10 bases. This CDR3 region has 16 residues. V lost 2 bases to trimming and J lost 6 bases; unmatched junction nucleotides: 6. Germline CDR1 is MNHGY and CDR2 is SAAAGT. The CDR3 loop reads CASSYAAGGPPGELFF. The CDR3 bases are TGTGCCAGCAGTTACGCAGCGGGAGGGCCCCCCGGGGAGCTGTTTTTT.

By sample fraction, this clone is large. The V call is TRBV18, the J call TRBJ2-1, with D possibly matching TRBD2 (6 bases). Germline V gives CDR1 KGHSH, CDR2 LQKENI. CDR3 length equals 14 residues. The V end was cut by 9 bases, the J end by 3 bases, with 15 bases between. CDR3 sequence: CASSGTAYYNEQFF. As DNA, the CDR3 is TGTGCCAGTTCCGGGACTGCCTACTACAATGAGCAGTTCTTC.

The rearrangement uses TRBV28 and TRBJ2-7; perhaps TRBD2 as D (6 bases). The CDR3 contains 15 residues. CDR1 MDHEN and CDR2 SYDVKM come from the germline V gene. Trimming removed 6 bases at V and 2 bases at J, with 17 bases between. This CDR3 reads CASSPEAGSPYEQYF. In nucleotides, the CDR3 is TGTGCCAGCAGCCCGGAAGCGGGTTCCCCCTACGAGCAGTACTTC.